This T cell receptor beta chain was retrieved from a study of cytomegalovirus exposure and HLA in healthy donors. Findings and caveats of the study: Segments of the TCR beta V type were, in most cases, productive about 87% or about 30% of the time in an earlier analysis. While the bulk of TCR sequences proved rare, some public TCRs turned up in many donors. Sequencing depth roughly uniform across donors was assumed in presence/absence analyses.

Trimming cost V 2 bases and J 3 bases; bases outside gene matches: 10. CDR1 is MNHNS, CDR2 SASEGT, per germline. The CDR3 length is 17 residues. With 60 Vbeta and 13 Jbeta primers, the PCR was carried out. Some clones are missing from TCRdb's copy, which holds only in-frame ones; the method was immunoSEQ multiplex PCR. This sample has some 92,000 clones, with around 80% found just once. As for this clone: The antigen is undetermined.

The gene calls are TRBV6-1 and TRBJ1-3; 7 positions match TRBD1. Sequencing was performed on PBMCs. This sequence originates from a man aged 30 to 45 in good health and CMV-seronegative. The CDR3 bases are TGTGCCAGCAGTGAATTGGCACAGGGGACTTTTGGAAACACCATATATTTT. This translates into CASSELAQGTFGNTIYF.